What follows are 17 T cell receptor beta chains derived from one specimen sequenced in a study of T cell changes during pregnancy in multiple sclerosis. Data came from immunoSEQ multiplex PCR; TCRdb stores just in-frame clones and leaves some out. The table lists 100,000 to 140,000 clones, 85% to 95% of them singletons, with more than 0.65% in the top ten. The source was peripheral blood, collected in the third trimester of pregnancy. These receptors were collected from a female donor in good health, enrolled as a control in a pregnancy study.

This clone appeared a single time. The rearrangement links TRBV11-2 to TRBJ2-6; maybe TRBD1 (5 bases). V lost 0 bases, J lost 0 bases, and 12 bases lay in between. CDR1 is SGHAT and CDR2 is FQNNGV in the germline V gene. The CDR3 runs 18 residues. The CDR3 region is CASSLDRIRGSGANVLTF. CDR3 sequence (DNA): TGTGCCAGCAGCTTAGATCGAATAAGGGGCTCTGGGGCCAACGTCCTGACTTTC.

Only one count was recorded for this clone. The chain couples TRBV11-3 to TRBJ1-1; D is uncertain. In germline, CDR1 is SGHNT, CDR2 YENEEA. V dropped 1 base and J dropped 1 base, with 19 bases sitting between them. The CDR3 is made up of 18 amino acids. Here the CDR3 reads CASSLVWGTGSQNTEAFF. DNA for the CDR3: TGTGCCAGCAGCTTAGTCTGGGGAACGGGATCCCAGAACACTGAAGCTTTCTTT.

This chain's CDR3 is CASSSRDRGPGELFF. Written as DNA, the CDR3 is TGTGCCAGCAGCTCCCGGGACAGGGGCCCCGGGGAGCTGTTTTTT. The chain couples TRBV9 to TRBJ2-2; 10 bases are shared with TRBD1. CDR1 and CDR2 (germline): SGDLS, YYNGEE. With V trimmed by 4 bases and J by 6 bases, 6 bases remained unmatched. This CDR3 comprises 15 residues.

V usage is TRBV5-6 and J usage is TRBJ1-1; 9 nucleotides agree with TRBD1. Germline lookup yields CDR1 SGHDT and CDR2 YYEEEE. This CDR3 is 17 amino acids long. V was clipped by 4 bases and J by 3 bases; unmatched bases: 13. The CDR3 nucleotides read TGTGCCAGCAGCATCCGGGACAGGGTCGTGATGCACACTGAAGCTTTCTTT. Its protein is CASSIRDRVVMHTEAFF.

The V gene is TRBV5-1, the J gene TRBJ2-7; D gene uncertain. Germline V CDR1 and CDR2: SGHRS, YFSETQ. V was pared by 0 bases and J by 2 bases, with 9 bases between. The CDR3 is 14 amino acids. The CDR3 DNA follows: TGCGCCAGCAGCTTGGACAGAGTTACCTACGAGCAGTACTTC. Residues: CASSLDRVTYEQYF. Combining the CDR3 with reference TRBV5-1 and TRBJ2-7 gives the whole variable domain KAGVTQTPRYLIKTRGQQVTLSCSPISGHRSVSWYQQTPGQGLQFLFEYFSETQRNKGNFPGRFSGRQFSNSRSEMNVSTLELGDSALYLCASSLDRVTYEQYFGPGTRLTVT.

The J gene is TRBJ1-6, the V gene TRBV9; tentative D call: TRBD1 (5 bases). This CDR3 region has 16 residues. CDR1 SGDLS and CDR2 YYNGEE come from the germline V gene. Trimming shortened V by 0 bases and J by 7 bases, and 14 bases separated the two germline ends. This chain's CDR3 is CASSVDARQLNSPLHF. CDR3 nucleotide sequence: TGTGCCAGCAGCGTAGACGCAAGACAGTTAAATTCACCCCTCCACTTT.

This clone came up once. CDR3 region: CASSLSGGAEETQYF. In DNA form, the CDR3 reads TGTGCCAGCAGCTTAAGCGGGGGGGCAGAGGAGACCCAGTACTTC. The V call is TRBV13, the J call TRBJ2-5; 10 bases agree with TRBD2. There are 15 residues in the CDR3. Per germline, CDR1 PRHDT and CDR2 FYEKMQ (reference sequence). Trimming cost V 2 bases and J 5 bases; bases outside gene matches: 5.

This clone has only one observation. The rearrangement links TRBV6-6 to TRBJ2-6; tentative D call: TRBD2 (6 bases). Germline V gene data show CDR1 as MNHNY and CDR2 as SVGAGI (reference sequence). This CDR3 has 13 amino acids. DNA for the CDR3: TGTGTCTGCGGGGAGTCTGGGGCCAACGTCCTGACTTTC. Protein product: CVCGESGANVLTF.

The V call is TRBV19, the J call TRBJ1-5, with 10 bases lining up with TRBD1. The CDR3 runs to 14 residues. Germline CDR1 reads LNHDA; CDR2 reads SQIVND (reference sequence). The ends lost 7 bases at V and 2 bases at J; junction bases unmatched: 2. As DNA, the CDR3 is TGTGCCAGTACAGGGACAGGGGGCAATCAGCCCCAGCATTTT. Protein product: CASTGTGGNQPQHF.

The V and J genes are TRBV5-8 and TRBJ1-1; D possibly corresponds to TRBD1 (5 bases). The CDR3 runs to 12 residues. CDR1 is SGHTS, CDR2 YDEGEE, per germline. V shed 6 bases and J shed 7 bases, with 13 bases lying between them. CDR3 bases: TGTGCCAGCACCCCTCGACAGTTTGAAGCTTTCTTT. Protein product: CASTPRQFEAFF.

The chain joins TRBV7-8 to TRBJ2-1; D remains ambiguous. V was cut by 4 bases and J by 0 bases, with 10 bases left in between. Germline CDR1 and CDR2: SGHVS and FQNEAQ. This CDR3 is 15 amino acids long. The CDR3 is CASSSHLSSYNEQFF. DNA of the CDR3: TGTGCCAGCAGCTCCCACCTGAGCTCCTACAATGAGCAGTTCTTC.

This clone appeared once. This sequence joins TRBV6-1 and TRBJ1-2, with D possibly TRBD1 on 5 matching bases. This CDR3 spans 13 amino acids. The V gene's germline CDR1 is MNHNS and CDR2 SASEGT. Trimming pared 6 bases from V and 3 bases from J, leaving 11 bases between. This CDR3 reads CASRIPGDYGYTF. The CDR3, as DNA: TGTGCCAGCAGGATCCCGGGGGACTATGGCTACACCTTC.

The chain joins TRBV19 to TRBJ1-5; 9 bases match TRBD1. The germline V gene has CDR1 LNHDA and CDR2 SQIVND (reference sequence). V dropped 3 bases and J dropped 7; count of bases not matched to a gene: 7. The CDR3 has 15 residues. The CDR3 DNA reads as TGTGCCAGTAGTATTACAGGGGGCCTAGAACAGCCCCAGCATTTT. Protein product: CASSITGGLEQPQHF.

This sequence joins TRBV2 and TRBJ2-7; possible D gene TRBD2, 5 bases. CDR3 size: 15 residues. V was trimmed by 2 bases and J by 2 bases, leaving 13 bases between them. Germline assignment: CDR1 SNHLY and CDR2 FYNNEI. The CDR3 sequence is CASSERWSRAYEQYF. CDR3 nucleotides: TGTGCCAGCAGTGAACGGTGGTCGAGGGCCTACGAGCAGTACTTC.

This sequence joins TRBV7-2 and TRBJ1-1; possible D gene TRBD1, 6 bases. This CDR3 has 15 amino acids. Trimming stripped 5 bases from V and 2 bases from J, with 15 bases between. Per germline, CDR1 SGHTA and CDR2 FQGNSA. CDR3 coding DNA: TGTGCCAGCAGCCCGAGTGTGACAGGTAACACTGAAGCTTTCTTT. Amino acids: CASSPSVTGNTEAFF.

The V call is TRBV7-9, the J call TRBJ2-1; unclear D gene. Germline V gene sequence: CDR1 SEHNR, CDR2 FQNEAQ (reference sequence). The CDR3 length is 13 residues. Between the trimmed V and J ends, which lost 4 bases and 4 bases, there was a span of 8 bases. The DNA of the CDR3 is TGTGCCAGCAGCTATGATAGTTACAATGAGCAGTTCTTC. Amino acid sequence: CASSYDSYNEQFF.

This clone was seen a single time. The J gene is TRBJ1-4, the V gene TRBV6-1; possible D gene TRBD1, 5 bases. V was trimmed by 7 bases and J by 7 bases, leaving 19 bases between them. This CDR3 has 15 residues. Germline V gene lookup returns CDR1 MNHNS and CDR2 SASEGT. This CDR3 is CASTDLQEEGEKLFF. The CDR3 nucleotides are TGTGCCAGCACTGATCTACAGGAGGAGGGTGAAAAACTGTTTTTT.